A single sample gave rise to the 15 T cell receptor beta chains below, sequenced in a study of blood T cells in healthy people across ages. The use of a sample-barcoded 5' primer and a J-beta primer mix characterized a second PCR of roughly 6 to 11 cycles. One entry per CDR3 protein results from TCRdb running MiXCR on the 5' RACE reads. Here the sample spans about 770,000 distinct CDR3 sequences, approximately 48% being singletons. Sequenced: blood. The receptors shown here come from a man between 60 and 75 years old in good health.

This clonotype was seen at least ten times. The chain carries TRBV10-3 and TRBJ2-7; 8 bases align to TRBD1. Germline loops: CDR1 ENHRY, CDR2 SYGVKD. Trimming removed 5 bases from V and 0 bases from J; junction bases left unmatched: 6. This CDR3 region has 15 residues. CDR3 sequence: CAISPGQGSSYEQYF. CDR3 DNA: TGTGCCATCAGTCCAGGACAGGGCAGCTCCTACGAGCAGTACTTC.

The rearrangement joins TRBV5-1 to TRBJ2-7, with 7 nucleotides matching TRBD1. Germline assignment: CDR1 SGHRS and CDR2 YFSETQ. The CDR3 loop spans 15 amino acids. With V trimmed by 1 base and J by 2 bases, 6 bases remained unmatched. CDR3 sequence reads: CASSLLGTVAYEQYF. The CDR3 DNA reads TGCGCCAGCAGCTTGTTGGGGACAGTGGCCTACGAGCAGTACTTC.

This clonotype was detected many times. V usage is TRBV21-1 and J usage is TRBJ2-7; TRBD1 was called by the table and not checked on the DNA. TRBV21-1 is a recognized pseudogene. The CDR3 totals 13 residues. CDR3 region: CASSKNPPYEQYF. In nucleotides, the CDR3 is TGTGCCAGCAGCAAAAACCCCCCCTACGAGCAGTACTTC.

This chain uses TRBV5-1 with TRBJ2-7, with D perhaps assigned TRBD1 or TRBD2 (5 bases each). The DNA end lines up better with TRBJ2-5; the J call may be wrong. Germline assignment: CDR1 SGHRS and CDR2 YFSETQ. The CDR3 is 15 residues long. The CDR3: CASSVRLLGEETQYF. CDR3 in DNA: TGCGCCAGCAGCGTAAGACTCTTGGGGGAAGAGACCCAGTACTTC.

The gene calls are TRBV24-1 and TRBJ2-1, with D perhaps TRBD2 (6 bases). Germline CDR1 and CDR2: KGHDR and SFDVKD. This CDR3 has 16 amino acids. Trimming took off 1 base at V and 5 bases at J, with 14 bases between the two ends. The CDR3, as DNA: TGTGCCACCAGTGATTTTGTCGGGGGTAGGAACAATGAGCAGTTCTTC. Protein sequence: CATSDFVGGRNNEQFF.

CDR3 DNA sequence: TGTGCCAGCAGGCGGACAGGGAGTCTCAATTCACCCCTCCACTTT. This codes for CASRRTGSLNSPLHF. This rearrangement joins TRBV12-3 or TRBV12-4 to TRBJ1-6; TRBD1 matches 8 bases. Unmatched junction bases numbered 8, after V lost 6 bases and J lost 7 bases. This CDR3 contains 15 residues.

The chain is built from TRBV20-1 and TRBJ2-1; TRBD2 matches at 11 bases. Losses at the gene ends were 0 bases for V and 8 bases for J; bases not matched to a gene: 6. From germline, CDR1 is DFQATT and CDR2 SNEGSKA (reference sequence). The length of the CDR3 is 15 residues. The CDR3 sequence: CSARDGLAGRDEQFF. CDR3 DNA sequence: TGCAGTGCTAGAGATGGACTAGCGGGCCGGGATGAGCAGTTCTTC.

This chain connects TRBV7-2 to TRBJ1-2, with 10 bases matching TRBD1. V lost 5 bases and J lost 8; bases outside the gene matches: 11. Germline lookup yields CDR1 SGHTA and CDR2 FQGNSA. CDR3 length: 15 amino acids. The CDR3, as DNA: TGTGCCAGCAGCCCCACCGGGACAGGGGCCGTCGGCTACACCTTC. Translation: CASSPTGTGAVGYTF.

V is TRBV3-1 and J is TRBJ2-1, with a possible D match to TRBD2 (6 bases). This CDR3 has 16 amino acids. V was cut by 4 bases and J by 6 bases, with 19 bases left in between. Germline V lookup: CDR1 LGHDT, CDR2 YNNKEL (reference sequence). The CDR3 sequence: CASSLLHVLALNEQFF. The CDR3 DNA is TGTGCCAGCAGCCTCCTGCACGTACTAGCCCTCAATGAGCAGTTCTTC.

This clonotype was counted a single time. This chain connects TRBV11-1 to TRBJ2-1, with unresolved D. Germline V gene data show CDR1 as SGHAT and CDR2 as FQDESV (reference sequence). V was cut by 1 base and J by 9 bases, with 10 bases left in between. The CDR3 length is 13 residues. The CDR3 loop reads CASSLGVGGEQFF. The CDR3 region has the DNA TGTGCCAGCAGCTTAGGGGTAGGTGGTGAGCAGTTCTTC.

The chain joins TRBV5-4 to TRBJ2-5, with D hard to call. CDR1 and CDR2 (germline): SGHNT, YYREEE (reference sequence). The CDR3 loop spans 14 amino acids. The V and J ends lost 0 bases and 3 bases respectively, with 9 bases between them. CDR3 loop: CASSLGSVEETQYF. The CDR3 DNA reads as TGTGCCAGCAGCTTGGGGTCAGTCGAAGAGACCCAGTACTTC. The full variable domain, in which reference TRBV5-4 and TRBJ2-5 provide the parts outside the CDR3, is ETGVTQSPTHLIKTRGQQVTLRCSSQSGHNTVSWYQQALGQGPQFIFQYYREEENGRGNFPPRFSGLQFPNYSSELNVNALELDDSALYLCASSLGSVEETQYFGPGTRLLVL.

The chain uses TRBV7-9 and TRBJ1-5; D remains unclear. Germline assignment: CDR1 SEHNR and CDR2 FQNEAQ (reference sequence). The CDR3 is 13 residues long. The V end lost 5 bases, the J end lost 4 bases, and 9 bases lay between the germline ends. DNA for the CDR3: TGTGCCAGCAGCCGAACCCCGAATCAGCCCCAGCATTTT. It is translated as CASSRTPNQPQHF.

The V gene is TRBV6-1, the J gene TRBJ2-4; possibly TRBD1 for D (6 bases). With 4 bases removed from V and 5 bases from J, the gap between germline ends came to 15 bases. The V gene's germline CDR1 is MNHNS and CDR2 SASEGT. The length of the CDR3 is 15 residues. The CDR3 sequence is CASSATQGYENIQYF. In DNA, the CDR3 is TGTGCCAGCAGTGCGACACAGGGTTACGAAAACATTCAGTACTTC.

The chain links TRBV6-2 or TRBV6-3 to TRBJ1-6; D remains unclear. Germline V gene data show CDR1 as MNHEY and CDR2 as SVGEGT. Trimming took 5 bases from V and 9 from J, leaving 11 bases between them. This CDR3 region has 13 residues. CDR3 protein: CASSDLDVSPLHF. The CDR3 DNA is TGTGCCAGCAGTGACCTAGACGTTTCACCCCTCCACTTT.

Note on this clonotype: Sequence at one end of the junction differs from germline and may be a read error. This chain uses TRBV2 with TRBJ2-7; D gene unclear. Per the germline V gene, CDR1 is SNHLY and CDR2 is FYNNEI. The CDR3 has 14 amino acids. The CDR3 here is CASGEAATTYEQYF. CDR3 DNA: TGTGCCAGCGGTGAAGCAGCTACGACCTACGAGCAGTACTTC. Based on the CDR3 plus reference TRBV2 and TRBJ2-7, the full variable domain is EPEVTQTPSHQVTQMGQEVILRCVPISNHLYFYWYRQILGQKVEFLVSFYNNEISEKSEIFDDQFSVERPDGSNFTLKIRSTKLEDSAMYFCASGEAATTYEQYFGPGTRLTVT.